Below, one T cell receptor beta chain is given with its context. At one end the junction does not follow the germline gene, possibly because of a read error. Some clones are missing from TCRdb's copy, which holds only in-frame ones; the method was immunoSEQ multiplex PCR. In the table there are thousands of clones, over 70% of which are singletons. This specimen belongs to a study of tumour-infiltrating T cells in Burkitt lymphoma. The overall study: Overall and progression-free survival were predicted by productive clonality.

CDR3 length: 15 amino acids. Per germline, CDR1 MNHEY and CDR2 SMNVEV (reference sequence). The receptor's source is a human donor with diffuse large B-cell lymphoma. Sequences were obtained from tumor tissue. The chain has TRBV27 and TRBJ2-3; D might be TRBD2 (6 bases). This CDR3 is CASSSPRGRSDTQYF. CDR3 bases: TGTGCTAGCAGTTCCCCCCGGGGGAGGTCAGATACGCAGTATTTT.